This T cell receptor (beta chain) was identified during a study of shared clonotypes between healthy human individuals. Findings and limits, study-wide: Roughly 5% of naive CD4 clonotypes were common to a few donors. Among donors, the sharing of clonotypes was expected to be influenced by sequencing depth. It was the non-shared clonotypes that had lower generation probabilities than clonotypes shared by all four donors.

A remark on this clone: Antigen: not known.

The protocol was immunoSEQ multiplex PCR, while the TCRdb copy is restricted to in-frame clones and leaves out a portion. Of about 380,000 clones listed, approximately 96% are singletons. The CDR3 runs to 15 residues. Germline V CDR1 and CDR2: MNHEY, SVGAGI. Germline trimming cut 2 bases from V and 4 bases from J; bases unmatched to any gene: 5. All of the donors resided in Nashville, Tennessee, and each was a Caucasian adult. Specimen: memory CD8+ T cells sorted from blood. Subset described: CD45RO+ cells pooled with CCR7-negative TemRA cells. This TCR came from a man aged 25-45 years in good health. The chain has TRBV6-5 and TRBJ2-1; 7 positions agree with TRBD2. CDR3 sequence (DNA): TGTGCCAGCAGTTACGGGGCTAGCGGTTACAATGAGCAGTTCTTC. It yields the protein CASSYGASGYNEQFF.